Sequencing of this T cell receptor (beta chain) was carried out in a study of shared clonotypes between healthy human individuals. At the level of the study: A donor's plate count was three for CD4 naive and three for CD4 memory; CD8 naive had two and CD8 memory one. The study's findings and limits: The sampled material consisted only of blood, and tissue repertoires are likely to differ.

Comment on this clone: What it binds is unknown.

Terminally differentiated effector memory CD45RA+ cells were excluded by CCR7 positive selection of CD45RO-negative cells. Germline CDR1 and CDR2: ENHRY and SYGVKD. V lost 4 bases, J lost 3 bases, and 2 bases stayed unmatched. The CDR3 runs to 14 residues. At the deep level, the assay was run. Measured with immunoSEQ multiplex PCR; TCRdb has only the in-frame clones, and not every one. The sample holds nearly 2 million clones; over 85% are singletons and the top ten take around 1.2%. This rearrangement joins TRBV10-3 to TRBJ2-1; 8 nucleotides agree with TRBD2. Sequencing used naive CD8+ T cells sorted from blood. This clonotype originated in a man younger than 35 in good health. CDR3 sequence reads: CAISVGLGYNEQFF. The CDR3 region has the DNA TGTGCCATCAGTGTGGGACTAGGCTACAATGAGCAGTTCTTC.